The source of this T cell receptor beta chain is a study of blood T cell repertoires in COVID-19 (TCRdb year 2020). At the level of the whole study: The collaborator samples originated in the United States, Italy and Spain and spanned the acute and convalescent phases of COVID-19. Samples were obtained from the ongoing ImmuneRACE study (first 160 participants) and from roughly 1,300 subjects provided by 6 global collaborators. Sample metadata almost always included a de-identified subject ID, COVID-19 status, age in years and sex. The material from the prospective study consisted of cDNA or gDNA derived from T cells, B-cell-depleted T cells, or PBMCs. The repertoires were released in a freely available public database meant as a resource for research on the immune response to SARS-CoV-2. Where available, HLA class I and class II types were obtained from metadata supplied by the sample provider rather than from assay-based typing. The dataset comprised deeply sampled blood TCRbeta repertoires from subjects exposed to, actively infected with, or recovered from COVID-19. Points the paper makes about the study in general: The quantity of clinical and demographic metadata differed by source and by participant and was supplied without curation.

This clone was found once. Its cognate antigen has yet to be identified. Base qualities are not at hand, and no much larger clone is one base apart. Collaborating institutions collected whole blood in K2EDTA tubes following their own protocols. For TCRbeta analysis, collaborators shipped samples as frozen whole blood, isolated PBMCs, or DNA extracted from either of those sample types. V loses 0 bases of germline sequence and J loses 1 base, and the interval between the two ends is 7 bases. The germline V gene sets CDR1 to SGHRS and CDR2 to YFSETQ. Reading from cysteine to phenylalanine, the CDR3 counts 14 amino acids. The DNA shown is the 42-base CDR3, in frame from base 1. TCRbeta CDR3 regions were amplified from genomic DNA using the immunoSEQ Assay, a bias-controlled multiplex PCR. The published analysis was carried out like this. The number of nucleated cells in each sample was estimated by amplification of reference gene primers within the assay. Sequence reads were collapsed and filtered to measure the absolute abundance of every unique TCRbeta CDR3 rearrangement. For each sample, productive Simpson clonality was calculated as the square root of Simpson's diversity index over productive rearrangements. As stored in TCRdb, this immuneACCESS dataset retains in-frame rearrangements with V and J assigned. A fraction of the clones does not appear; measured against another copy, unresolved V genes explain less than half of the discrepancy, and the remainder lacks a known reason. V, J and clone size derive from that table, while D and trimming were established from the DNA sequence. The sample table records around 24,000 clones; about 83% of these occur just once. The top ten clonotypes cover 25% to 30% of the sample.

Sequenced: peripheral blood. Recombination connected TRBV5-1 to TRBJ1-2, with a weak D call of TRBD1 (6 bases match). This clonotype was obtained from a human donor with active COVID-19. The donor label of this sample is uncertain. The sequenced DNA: TGCGCCAGCAGCTTGGCAGGGGTTAACTATGGCTACACCTTC. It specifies CASSLAGVNYGYTF. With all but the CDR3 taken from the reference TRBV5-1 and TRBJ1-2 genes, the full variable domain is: KAGVTQTPRYLIKTRGQQVTLSCSPISGHRSVSWYQQTPGQGLQFLFEYFSETQRNKGNFPGRFSGRQFSNSRSEMNVSTLELGDSALYLCASSLAGVNYGYTFGSGTRLTVV.